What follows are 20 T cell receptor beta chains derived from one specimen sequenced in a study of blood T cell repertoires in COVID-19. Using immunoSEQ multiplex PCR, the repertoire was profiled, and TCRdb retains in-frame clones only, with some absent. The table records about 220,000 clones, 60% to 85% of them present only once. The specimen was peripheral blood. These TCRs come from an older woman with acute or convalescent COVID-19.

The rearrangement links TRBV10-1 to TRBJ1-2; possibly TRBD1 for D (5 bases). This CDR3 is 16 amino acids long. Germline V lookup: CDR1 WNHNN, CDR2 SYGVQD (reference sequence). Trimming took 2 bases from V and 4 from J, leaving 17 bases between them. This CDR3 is CASSEALSGTLYGYTF. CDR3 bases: TGCGCCAGCAGTGAGGCACTCAGCGGGACCCTCTATGGCTACACCTTC.

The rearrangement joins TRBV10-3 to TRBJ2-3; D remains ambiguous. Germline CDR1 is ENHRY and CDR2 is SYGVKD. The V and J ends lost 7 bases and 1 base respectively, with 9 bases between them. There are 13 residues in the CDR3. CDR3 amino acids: CAINRVRTDTQYF. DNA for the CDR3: TGTGCCATCAATCGGGTACGCACAGATACGCAGTATTTT.

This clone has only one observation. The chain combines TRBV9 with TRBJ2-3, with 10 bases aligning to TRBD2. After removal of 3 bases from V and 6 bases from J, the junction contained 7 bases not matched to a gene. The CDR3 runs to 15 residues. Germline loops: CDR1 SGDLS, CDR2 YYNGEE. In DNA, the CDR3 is TGTGCCAGCAGCGAGAGCGGGGGGGCATTTGATACGCAGTATTTT. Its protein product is CASSESGGAFDTQYF.

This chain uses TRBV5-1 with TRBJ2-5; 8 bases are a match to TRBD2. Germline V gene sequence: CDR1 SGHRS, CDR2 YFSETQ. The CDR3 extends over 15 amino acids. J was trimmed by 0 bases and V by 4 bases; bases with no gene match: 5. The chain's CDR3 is CASSPRGGDQETQYF. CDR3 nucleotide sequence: TGCGCCAGCAGCCCCCGGGGGGGGGACCAAGAGACCCAGTACTTC. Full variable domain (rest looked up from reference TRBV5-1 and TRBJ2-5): KAGVTQTPRYLIKTRGQQVTLSCSPISGHRSVSWYQQTPGQGLQFLFEYFSETQRNKGNFPGRFSGRQFSNSRSEMNVSTLELGDSALYLCASSPRGGDQETQYFGPGTRLLVL.

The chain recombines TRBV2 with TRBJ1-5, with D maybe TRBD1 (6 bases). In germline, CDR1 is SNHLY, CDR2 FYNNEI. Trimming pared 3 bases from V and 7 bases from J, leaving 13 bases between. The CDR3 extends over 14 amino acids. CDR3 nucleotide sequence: TGTGCCAGCAGTGAGTGGGGGGGCCTACAGCCCCAGCATTTT. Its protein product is CASSEWGGLQPQHF. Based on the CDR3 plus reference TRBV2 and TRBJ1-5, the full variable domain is EPEVTQTPSHQVTQMGQEVILRCVPISNHLYFYWYRQILGQKVEFLVSFYNNEISEKSEIFDDQFSVERPDGSNFTLKIRSTKLEDSAMYFCASSEWGGLQPQHFGDGTRLSIL.

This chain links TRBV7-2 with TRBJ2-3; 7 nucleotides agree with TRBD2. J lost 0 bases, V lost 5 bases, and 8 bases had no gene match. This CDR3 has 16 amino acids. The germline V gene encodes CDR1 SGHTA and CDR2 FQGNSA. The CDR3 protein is CASSPMGRGSTDTQYF. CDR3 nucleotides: TGTGCCAGCAGCCCGATGGGGCGGGGGAGCACAGATACGCAGTATTTT.

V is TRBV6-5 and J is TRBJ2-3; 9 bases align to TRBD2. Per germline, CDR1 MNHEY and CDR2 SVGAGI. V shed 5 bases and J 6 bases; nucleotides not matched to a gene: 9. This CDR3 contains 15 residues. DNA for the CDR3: TGTGCCAGCAGTAAGGCCGGGACTAGCAGGGATACGCAGTATTTT. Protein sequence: CASSKAGTSRDTQYF.

The CDR3 nucleotides read TGTGCCACCAGTGATTGGGACAGGGGAGGGGCAGATACGCAGTATTTT. Amino acid sequence: CATSDWDRGGADTQYF. V and J are TRBV24-1 and TRBJ2-3, with 10 bases identical to TRBD1. CDR3 length: 16 residues. The V segment lost 2 bases and the J segment 4 bases; nucleotides outside the gene matches: 5. Germline V gene lookup returns CDR1 KGHDR and CDR2 SFDVKD.

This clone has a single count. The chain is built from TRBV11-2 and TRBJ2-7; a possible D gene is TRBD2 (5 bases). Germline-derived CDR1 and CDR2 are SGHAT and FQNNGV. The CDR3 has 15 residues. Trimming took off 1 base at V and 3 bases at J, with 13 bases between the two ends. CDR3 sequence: CASSLGGQEVYEQYV. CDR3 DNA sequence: TGTGCCAGCAGCTTAGGCGGTCAGGAGGTCTACGAGCAGTACGTC.

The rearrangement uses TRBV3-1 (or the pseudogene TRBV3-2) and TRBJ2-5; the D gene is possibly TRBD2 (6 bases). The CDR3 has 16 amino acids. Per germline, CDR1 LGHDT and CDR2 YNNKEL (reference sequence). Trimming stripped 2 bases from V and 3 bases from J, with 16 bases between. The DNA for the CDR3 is TGTGCCAGCAGCCAAAGACGGCCCACGGGGGAAGAGACCCAGTACTTC. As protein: CASSQRRPTGEETQYF.

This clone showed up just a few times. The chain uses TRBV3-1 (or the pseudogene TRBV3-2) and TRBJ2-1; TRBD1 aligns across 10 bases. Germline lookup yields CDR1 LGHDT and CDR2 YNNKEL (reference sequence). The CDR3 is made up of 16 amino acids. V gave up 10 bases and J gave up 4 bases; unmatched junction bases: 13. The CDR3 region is CATQGQGSSNYNEQFF. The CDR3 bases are TGTGCCACCCAGGGACAGGGGTCCTCGAATTACAATGAGCAGTTCTTC.

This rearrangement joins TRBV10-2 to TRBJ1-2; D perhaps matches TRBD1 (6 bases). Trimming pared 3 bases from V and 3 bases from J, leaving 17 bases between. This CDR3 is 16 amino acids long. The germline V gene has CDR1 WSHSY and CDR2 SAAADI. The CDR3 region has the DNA TGCGCCAGCAGTGACCCACAGGGAAGTGGCGACTATGGCTACACCTTC. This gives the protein CASSDPQGSGDYGYTF.

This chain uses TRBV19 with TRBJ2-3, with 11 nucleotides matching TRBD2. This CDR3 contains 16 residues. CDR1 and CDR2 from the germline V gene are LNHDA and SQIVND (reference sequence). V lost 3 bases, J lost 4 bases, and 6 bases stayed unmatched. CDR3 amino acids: CASSIISGGDADTQYF. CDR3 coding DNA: TGTGCCAGTAGTATTATTAGCGGGGGGGATGCAGATACGCAGTATTTT.

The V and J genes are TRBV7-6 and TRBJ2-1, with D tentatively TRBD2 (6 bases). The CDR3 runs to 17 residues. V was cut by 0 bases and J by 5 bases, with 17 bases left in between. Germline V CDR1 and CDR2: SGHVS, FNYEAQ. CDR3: CASSLADGGFVNNEQFF. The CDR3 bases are TGTGCCAGCAGCTTAGCGGACGGGGGATTCGTTAACAATGAGCAGTTCTTC. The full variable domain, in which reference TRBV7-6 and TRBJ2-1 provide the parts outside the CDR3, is GAGVSQSPRYKVTKRGQDVALRCDPISGHVSLYWYRQALGQGPEFLTYFNYEAQQDKSGLPNDRFSAERPEGSISTLTIQRTEQRDSAMYRCASSLADGGFVNNEQFFGPGTRLTVL.

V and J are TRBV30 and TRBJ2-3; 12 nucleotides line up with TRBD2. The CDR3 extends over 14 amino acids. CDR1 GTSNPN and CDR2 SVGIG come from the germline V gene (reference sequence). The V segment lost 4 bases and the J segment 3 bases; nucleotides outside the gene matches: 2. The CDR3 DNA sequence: TGTGCCTGGAAGACTAGCGGGGGTACAGATACGCAGTATTTT. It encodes CAWKTSGGTDTQYF.

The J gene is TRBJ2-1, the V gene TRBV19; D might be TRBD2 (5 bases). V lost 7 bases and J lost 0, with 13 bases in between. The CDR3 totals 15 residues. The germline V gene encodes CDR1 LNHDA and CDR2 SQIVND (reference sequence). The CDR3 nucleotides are TGTGCCAGTACTCCCGGGGAGAGCTCCTACAATGAGCAGTTCTTC. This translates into CASTPGESSYNEQFF. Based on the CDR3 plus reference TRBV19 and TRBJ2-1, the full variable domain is DGGITQSPKYLFRKEGQNVTLSCEQNLNHDAMYWYRQDPGQGLRLIYYSQIVNDFQKGDIAEGYSVSREKKESFPLTVTSAQKNPTAFYLCASTPGESSYNEQFFGPGTRLTVL.

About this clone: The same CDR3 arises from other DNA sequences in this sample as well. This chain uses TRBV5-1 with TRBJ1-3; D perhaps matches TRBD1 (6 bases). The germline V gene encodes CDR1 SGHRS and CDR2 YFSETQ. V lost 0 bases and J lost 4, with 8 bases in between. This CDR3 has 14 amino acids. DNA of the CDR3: TGCGCCAGCAGCTTGGGAACAGGGGGAAACACCATATATTTT. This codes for CASSLGTGGNTIYF.

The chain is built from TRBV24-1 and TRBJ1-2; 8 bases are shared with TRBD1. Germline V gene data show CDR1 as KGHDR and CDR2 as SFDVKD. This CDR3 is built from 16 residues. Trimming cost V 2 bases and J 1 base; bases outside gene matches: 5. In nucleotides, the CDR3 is TGTGCCACCAGTGATTCCGGGACAGGAGGTAACTATGGCTACACCTTC. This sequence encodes CATSDSGTGGNYGYTF.

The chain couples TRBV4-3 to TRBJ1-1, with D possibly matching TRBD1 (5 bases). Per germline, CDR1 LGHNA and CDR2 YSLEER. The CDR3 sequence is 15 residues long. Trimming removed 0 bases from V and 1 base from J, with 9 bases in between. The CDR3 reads CASSQERQKNTEAFF. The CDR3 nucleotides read TGCGCCAGCAGCCAAGAAAGACAGAAGAACACTGAAGCTTTCTTT.

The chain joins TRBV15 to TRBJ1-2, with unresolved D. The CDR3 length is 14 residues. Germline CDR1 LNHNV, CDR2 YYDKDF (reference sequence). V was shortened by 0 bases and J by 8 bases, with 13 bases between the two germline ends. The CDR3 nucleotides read TGTGCCACCAGCAGAGATAGGCGGGAACGGGGCTACACCTTC. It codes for CATSRDRRERGYTF.